The clone carrying this T cell receptor beta chain was observed a single time. These data come from a study of blood T cell repertoires in COVID-19. As for the study in general: Samples taken during acute and convalescent COVID-19 were collected in the United States, Italy and Spain. From T cells, B-cell-depleted T cells, or PBMCs came the material, which was cDNA or gDNA.

Original processing notes: By means of reference gene primer amplification, nucleated cell counts were estimated. Only in-frame clones appear in the TCRdb table, and some are missing; sequencing was by immunoSEQ multiplex PCR. The V and J calls and clone size come from that table; D and trimming were worked out from the DNA. The data contain 240,000 or so clones, roughly 80% of them singletons. The V gene end was trimmed by 5 bases and the J gene end by 4 bases; junction bases not matched to a gene: 18. Germline CDR1 SGHTA, CDR2 FQGNSA. This CDR3 contains 19 residues. This chain joins TRBV7-2 and TRBJ2-5, with TRBD2 matching over 11 bases. Sequences were obtained from peripheral blood. This receptor was obtained from a woman in her late teens or twenties with acute or convalescent COVID-19. CDR3 protein: CASSTKRTSGLGRGETQYF. The DNA for the CDR3 is TGTGCCAGCAGCACAAAACGGACTAGCGGGCTAGGAAGGGGAGAGACCCAGTACTTC.